These T cell receptor beta chains were read from a single sample in a study of cytomegalovirus exposure and HLA in healthy donors. TCRdb's copy holds only in-frame clones and misses some; the assay was immunoSEQ multiplex PCR. Seen here are fewer than 200,000 clones, approximately 12% observed once, and the top ten hold approximately 8.3%. Source material: PBMCs. The source of these receptors is a man in his forties or fifties in good health and CMV-seropositive. Each CDR3 is given with its conserved first and last residue. The D gene is left open where the match is weak. The listing skips clone size in some rows; elsewhere it reads once, few, many or a size class.

few	TRBV6-5	TRBJ1-2	NA	TGTGCCAGCAGTTACGGGCCAGGGCGGCGTGGCTACACCTTC	CASSYGPGRRGYTF
few	TRBV6-1	TRBJ1-2	TRBD1	TGTGCCAGCAGTGGATTACCGGGACAGGGGGCGTCCGGCTACACCTTC	CASSGLPGQGASGYTF
few	TRBV7-9	TRBJ1-3	NA	TGTGCCAGCAGCTTAGACAGGGTCACCGGAAACACCATATATTTT	CASSLDRVTGNTIYF
NA	TRBV2	TRBJ2-3	TRBD2	TGTGCCAGCCACCGGGGCGGGGGGGCCTTAGATACGCAGTATTTT	CASHRGGGALDTQYF
NA	TRBV29-1	TRBJ2-7	NA	TGCAGCGTTGATCAAGCCCACGAGCAGTACTTC	CSVDQAHEQYF
few	TRBV7-2	TRBJ1-1	NA	TGTGCCAGCAGCTTAACCCCCAGGGGCAGGGCTGAAGCTTTCTTT	CASSLTPRGRAEAFF
few	TRBV5-1	TRBJ1-4	NA	TGCGCCAGCCGAGAGGGTTACTCAACTAATGAAAAACTGTTTTTT	CASREGYSTNEKLFF
NA	TRBV6-5	TRBJ2-2	NA	TGTGCCAGCAGTTTATGGACAGCGAACACCGGGGAGCTGTTTTTT	CASSLWTANTGELFF
NA	TRBV7-2	TRBJ1-1	TRBD1	TGTGCCAGCAGCGTCAACAGGGGGCAGGGGGGCACTGAAGCTTTCTTT	CASSVNRGQGGTEAFF
few	TRBV6-4	TRBJ1-1	TRBD1	TGTGTCAGCAGGGCGACAGGGGGAGGGACTGAAGCTTTCTTT	CVSRATGGGTEAFF
NA	TRBV6-5	TRBJ1-1	TRBD1	TGTGCCAGCAGGACCCCGGGACAGGGGGAAGCTTTCTTT	CASRTPGQGEAFF
NA	TRBV15	TRBJ1-4	NA	TGTGCCACCAGCAGAGACAGGGGTCAAGCTAATGAAAAACTGTTTTTT	CATSRDRGQANEKLFF
few	TRBV30	TRBJ2-7	TRBD2	TGTGCCTGGGGCCTAGCGGTTAGCTCCTACGAGCAGTACTTC	CAWGLAVSSYEQYF
NA	TRBV28	TRBJ1-1	TRBD1	TGTGCCAGCAGTCGGACGGACAGGGGTCGGAACACTGAAGCTTTCTTT	CASSRTDRGRNTEAFF
NA	TRBV11-2	TRBJ1-2	NA	TGTGCCAGCAGCTTGGACAGTCCCTATGGCTACACCTTC	CASSLDSPYGYTF
NA	TRBV7-3	TRBJ2-3	NA	TGTGCCAGCAGCTTAACGCGTTTGGGGGACTCTGATACGCAGTATTTT	CASSLTRLGDSDTQYF
NA	TRBV29-1	TRBJ1-1	TRBD1	TGCAGCGTTGTGGGACAGGGGTTCACTGAAGCTTTCTTT	CSVVGQGFTEAFF
NA	TRBV5-6	TRBJ2-5	NA	TGTGCCAGCAGCTTGAGGGGGACGGTTCAAGAGACCCAGTACTTC	CASSLRGTVQETQYF
few	TRBV25-1	TRBJ1-2	TRBD1	TGTGCCAGCAGTGATCGGGACAGCACCCTGTCGAGGGGCTACACCTTC	CASSDRDSTLSRGYTF
NA	TRBV4-3	TRBJ2-3	TRBD2	TGCGCCAGCAGCCAAGGAGTAAGCGGGGGGGCGCCAAGCACAGATACGCAGTATTTT	CASSQGVSGGAPSTDTQYF
once	TRBV28	TRBJ2-6	NA	TGTGCCAGCAGTCCCCTCGGTTCTGGGGCCAACGTCCTGACTTTC	CASSPLGSGANVLTF
few	TRBV4-3	TRBJ2-2	NA	TGCGCCAGCAGCCAAGATCTTCCCGGGGAGCTGTTTTTT	CASSQDLPGELFF
few	TRBV7-9	TRBJ1-6	TRBD1	TGTGCCAGCAGCTTAGAGACAGGGATTTCACCCCTCCACTTT	CASSLETGISPLHF
few	TRBV7-3	TRBJ1-2	NA	TGTGCCAGCAGCCCTACGGGGGGTAGCTATGGCTACACCTTC	CASSPTGGSYGYTF
few	TRBV18	TRBJ2-1	TRBD1	TGTGCCAGCGGCAGGGGGCTCAATGAGCAGTTCTTC	CASGRGLNEQFF
few	TRBV13	TRBJ2-3	NA	TGTGCCAGCAGCTCCGAACGGACAGATACAGATACGCAGTATTTT	CASSSERTDTDTQYF
few	TRBV10-1	TRBJ2-3	NA	TGCGCCAGCAGTCTTGGTGGGCCCACAGATACGCAGTATTTT	CASSLGGPTDTQYF
NA	TRBV4-3	TRBJ2-5	NA	TGCGCCAGCAGCAAAAGATACAGGAGCTTAGGGGAGACCCAGTACTTC	CASSKRYRSLGETQYF
few	TRBV5-1	TRBJ2-1	TRBD2	TGCGCCAGCAGCTTGGATCCAGCGGGGGGTTACAATGAGCAGTTCTTC	CASSLDPAGGYNEQFF
NA	TRBV5-1	TRBJ1-2	TRBD1	TGCGCCAGCAGCCTGAACGGACAGGCCTATGGCTACACCTTC	CASSLNGQAYGYTF
few	TRBV27	TRBJ1-5	TRBD1	TGTGCCAGCAGCCGGACAGGGGATCAGCCCCAGCATTTT	CASSRTGDQPQHF
NA	TRBV4-3	TRBJ1-2	NA	TGCGCCAGCAGCCAAGCCGGGAGGGGCGACTATGGCTACACCTTC	CASSQAGRGDYGYTF
NA	TRBV6-6	TRBJ1-4	NA	TGTGCCAGCAACAGACCGGGAGGGGGTGAAAAACTGTTTTTT	CASNRPGGGEKLFF
few	TRBV7-2	TRBJ1-5	NA	TGTGCCAGCAGGGACGGGGAAGGGCAGCCCCAGCATTTT	CASRDGEGQPQHF
NA	TRBV28	TRBJ1-2	TRBD1	TGTGCCAGCAGTTCCCCCTCGACAGGGACAAACTATGGCTACACCTTC	CASSSPSTGTNYGYTF
NA	TRBV13	TRBJ2-5	NA	TGTGCCAGCAGCTTGAAGGCCGGTGGAGTAGGGACCCAGTACTTC	CASSLKAGGVGTQYF
few	TRBV5-6	TRBJ1-4	TRBD1	TGTGCCAGCAGCGTAGGGGGCTTGGAGGAAAAACTGTTTTTT	CASSVGGLEEKLFF
few	TRBV28	TRBJ1-1	TRBD1	TGTGCCAGCAGACCGGGACAGGGGCTTACTGAAGCTTTCTTT	CASRPGQGLTEAFF
few	TRBV11-2	TRBJ1-1	NA	TGTGCCAGCAGCCTCCAAAGGGGAACTGAAGCTTTCTTT	CASSLQRGTEAFF
NA	TRBV5-4	TRBJ2-5	TRBD2	TGTGCCAGCAGCTCACCCGGGACTATGTACCAAGAGACCCAGTACTTC	CASSSPGTMYQETQYF
NA	TRBV28	TRBJ1-2	NA	TGTGCCAGCACCATGGCGGGCTTAGCCCTTGGCTACACCTTC	CASTMAGLALGYTF
few	TRBV5-1	TRBJ2-7	TRBD1	TGCGCCAGCAGCTCTCAACCGAGGGGGCGGACCTACGAGCAGTACTTC	CASSSQPRGRTYEQYF
NA	TRBV27	TRBJ1-5	NA	TGTGCCAGCAGTTCCGCAGGGGAACGTCAGCCCCAGCATTTT	CASSSAGERQPQHF
NA	TRBV19	TRBJ2-6	NA	TGTGCCAGTAGTATTGACCCAGGGAGGGCCAACGTCCTGACTTTC	CASSIDPGRANVLTF
NA	TRBV5-6	TRBJ1-2	NA	TGTGCCAGCAGCCCTTCGCGGCAGTATGGCTACACCTTC	CASSPSRQYGYTF
NA	TRBV5-4	TRBJ1-1	NA	TGTGCCAGCAGCTTGGTAGGACTTGAAGCTTTCTTT	CASSLVGLEAFF
few	TRBV7-8	TRBJ2-5	NA	TGTGCCAGCAGCATAAAGAGAAGAGAGACCCAGTACTTC	CASSIKRRETQYF
NA	TRBV18	TRBJ1-2	TRBD1	TGTGCCAGCTCACCTATGACAGGGCTAAGGATGTCGGGAAGCTATGGCTACACCTTC	CASSPMTGLRMSGSYGYTF
NA	TRBV7-9	TRBJ1-2	NA	TGTGCCAGCAGCTTAGGGGCTGGCTACACCTTC	CASSLGAGYTF
NA	TRBV27	TRBJ1-6	NA	TGTGCCAGCAGTCAATCAACAGGGATTAATTCACCCCTCCACTTT	CASSQSTGINSPLHF
few	TRBV5-1	TRBJ1-2	NA	TGCGCCAGCTATCTTGCAGCAGGGGCGAACTATGGCTACACCTTC	CASYLAAGANYGYTF
NA	TRBV6-1	TRBJ1-1	TRBD1	TGTGCCAGCAGTGTGGGACAGGGGAACACTGAAGCTTTCTTT	CASSVGQGNTEAFF
NA	TRBV27	TRBJ2-3	TRBD1	TGTGCCAGCAGTTTAGAGTACAGGGGGCCTGGAGATACGCAGTATTTT	CASSLEYRGPGDTQYF
few	TRBV19	TRBJ2-1	NA	TGTGCCAGTAGTATGCGTCGGGGGAATGAGCAGTTCTTC	CASSMRRGNEQFF
NA	TRBV7-9	TRBJ1-3	TRBD1	TGTGCCAGCAGCATACAGGGGGGCTCTGGAAACACCATATATTTT	CASSIQGGSGNTIYF
few	TRBV7-2	TRBJ2-7	NA	TGTGCCAGCAGCCACGGGGGGCCCAGCTCCTACGAGCAGTACTTC	CASSHGGPSSYEQYF
few	TRBV5-1	TRBJ2-2	NA	TGCGCCAGCTCCCTCGGGCAGGGGGGAACCGGGGAGCTGTTTTTT	CASSLGQGGTGELFF
NA	TRBV4-3	TRBJ2-3	TRBD2	TGCGCCAGCAGCCAGGGGACTAGCGGGGGGGCTTATACGCAGTATTTT	CASSQGTSGGAYTQYF